The 5 T cell receptor beta chains presented below share a single source sample, sequenced in a study of T cell changes during pregnancy in multiple sclerosis. TCRdb keeps only in-frame clones here, not all; method: immunoSEQ multiplex PCR. The sample has tens of thousands of clones; nearly 95% are singletons. Here the sequenced sample was peripheral blood, taken in the second trimester of pregnancy. All receptors come from a female donor with multiple sclerosis, enrolled in a pregnancy study.

This chain connects TRBV5-4 to TRBJ2-1; 7 nucleotides agree with TRBD2. The CDR3 length is 13 residues. CDR1 and CDR2 from the germline V gene are SGHNT and YYREEE (reference sequence). J gave up 7 bases and V 4 bases, and 5 bases lay outside the gene matches. CDR3 in DNA: TGTGCCAGCAGCGAGACTAGCAAGAATGAGCAGTTCTTC. This gives the protein CASSETSKNEQFF.

This clone was observed a single time. This sequence joins TRBV6-5 and TRBJ2-7, with TRBD2 identical over 7 bases. Germline-derived CDR1 and CDR2 are MNHEY and SVGAGI. The V segment lost 5 bases and the J segment 5 bases; nucleotides outside the gene matches: 6. The CDR3 runs 13 residues. This CDR3 reads CASSDLGGNEQYF. The DNA for the CDR3 is TGTGCCAGCAGTGACCTCGGGGGGAACGAGCAGTACTTC.

V and J are TRBV9 and TRBJ2-2; 10 bases line up with TRBD1. CDR3 size: 15 residues. Germline V lookup: CDR1 SGDLS, CDR2 YYNGEE. V lost 5 bases to trimming and J lost 5 bases; unmatched junction nucleotides: 6. CDR3 in amino acids: CASRAGTGVTGELFF. For the CDR3, the DNA is TGTGCCAGCAGGGCCGGGACAGGGGTTACCGGGGAGCTGTTTTTT.

The rearrangement joins TRBV25-1 to TRBJ1-1, with a weak D call TRBD1 (6 bases). Between the trimmed V and J ends, which lost 0 bases and 4 bases, there was a span of 18 bases. The germline V gene has CDR1 MGHDK and CDR2 SYGVNS. The CDR3 contains 17 residues. For the CDR3, the DNA is TGTGCCAGCAGTGAATATACTGGGACACCCTCTGGCACTGAAGCTTTCTTT. Its protein is CASSEYTGTPSGTEAFF. The variable domain in full, completed from reference TRBV25-1 and TRBJ1-1, reads EADIYQTPRYLVIGTGKKITLECSQTMGHDKMYWYQQDPGMELHLIHYSYGVNSTEKGDLSSESTVSRIRTEHFPLTLESARPSHTSQYLCASSEYTGTPSGTEAFFGQGTRLTVV.

A few counts support this clone. The chain links TRBV28 to TRBJ2-7; 8 bases map to TRBD2. After removal of 6 bases from V and 4 bases from J, the junction contained 11 bases not matched to a gene. Germline lookup yields CDR1 MDHEN and CDR2 SYDVKM. The CDR3 covers 15 residues. The CDR3 sequence: CASSPGGGNIYEQYF. The CDR3 DNA is TGTGCCAGCAGCCCGGGGGGGGGTAACATATACGAGCAGTACTTC.